These 32 T cell receptor beta chains were all obtained from the same sample, sequenced in a study of blood T cell repertoires in COVID-19. This table comes from immunoSEQ multiplex PCR, and its TCRdb copy is limited to in-frame clones, with some not included. In the table there are 95,000 to 150,000 clones, over 70% of which are singletons. Sequencing input: peripheral blood. Source of these receptors: a man between 65 and 85 years old with acute or convalescent COVID-19.

The rearrangement uses TRBV9 and TRBJ2-5; the D gene is possibly TRBD1 (7 bases). CDR3 size: 14 residues. V was pared by 0 bases and J by 4 bases, with 10 bases between. Germline lookup yields CDR1 SGDLS and CDR2 YYNGEE. The CDR3 region is CASSVAGGLETQYF. The CDR3 coding sequence is TGTGCCAGCAGCGTAGCAGGGGGGTTAGAGACCCAGTACTTC. The whole variable domain, remainder taken from reference TRBV9 and TRBJ2-5, is DSGVTQTPKHLITATGQRVTLRCSPRSGDLSVYWYQQSLDQGLQFLIQYYNGEERAKGNILERFSAQQFPDLHSELNLSSLELGDSALYFCASSVAGGLETQYFGPGTRLLVL.

A few counts support this clone. The V gene is TRBV25-1, the J gene TRBJ1-2, with D possibly matching TRBD1 (6 bases). Germline CDR1 is MGHDK and CDR2 is SYGVNS. The length of the CDR3 is 14 residues. Trimming pared 2 bases from V and 4 bases from J, leaving 11 bases between. The CDR3 loop is CASSEEDSIYGYTF. CDR3 nucleotide sequence: TGTGCCAGCAGTGAAGAGGACAGTATCTATGGCTACACCTTC.

V is TRBV7-3 and J is TRBJ2-2, with 7 bases identical to TRBD1. J gave up 1 base and V 3 bases, and 2 bases lay outside the gene matches. Germline V gene sequence: CDR1 SGHTA, CDR2 FQGTGA. CDR3 size: 15 residues. The chain's CDR3 is CASSLGQMNTGELFF. DNA for the CDR3: TGTGCCAGCAGCTTGGGACAGATGAACACCGGGGAGCTGTTTTTT.

The V gene is TRBV5-6, the J gene TRBJ1-4; 8 bases map to TRBD1. This CDR3 has 16 amino acids. Germline CDR1 and CDR2: SGHDT and YYEEEE. The ends lost 0 bases at V and 4 bases at J; junction bases unmatched: 5. DNA for the CDR3: TGTGCCAGCAGCTTGGCCCCACAGGGGGGTAATGAAAAACTGTTTTTT. Encoded protein: CASSLAPQGGNEKLFF.

The chain links TRBV6-5 to TRBJ1-5; D gene unclear. This CDR3 region has 15 residues. The germline V gene has CDR1 MNHEY and CDR2 SVGAGI. With 6 bases removed from V and 0 bases from J, the gap between germline ends came to 12 bases. The CDR3 DNA sequence: TGTGCCAGCAGGCGGGCAGGTAATAGCAATCAGCCCCAGCATTTT. Its protein is CASRRAGNSNQPQHF.

The rearrangement joins TRBV18 to TRBJ2-7, with TRBD1 matching over 9 bases. The CDR3 sequence is 14 residues long. J was trimmed by 5 bases and V by 2 bases; bases with no gene match: 4. Germline V CDR1 and CDR2: KGHSH, LQKENI. DNA for the CDR3: TGTGCCAGCTCACCAGGACAGGGGCAGGACGAGCAGTACTTC. Translating gives CASSPGQGQDEQYF.

The chain employs TRBV25-1 and TRBJ2-3, with TRBD2 matching over 10 bases. With 3 bases clipped from V and 8 bases from J, the junction kept 11 bases outside the gene matches. Per the germline V gene, CDR1 is MGHDK and CDR2 is SYGVNS. The CDR3 length is 16 residues. The DNA for the CDR3 is TGTGCCAGCAGTGACGCGGCTAGCGGGGGTAGGGGTACGCAGTATTTT. Amino acids: CASSDAASGGRGTQYF.

J is TRBJ1-5 and V is TRBV19, with D perhaps TRBD1 (6 bases). The germline V and J ends were trimmed by 5 bases and 0 bases, with 14 bases remaining between them. CDR3 length: 16 residues. CDR1 and CDR2 from the germline V gene are LNHDA and SQIVND (reference sequence). For the CDR3, the DNA is TGTGCCAGTAGTTCTCCCGGGACACATAGCAATCAGCCCCAGCATTTT. Translation: CASSSPGTHSNQPQHF.

This rearrangement joins TRBV6-4 to TRBJ1-1; 9 bases agree with TRBD1. The CDR3 sequence is 15 residues long. Per the germline V gene, CDR1 is MRHNA and CDR2 is SNTAGT. Trimming removed 0 bases from V and 3 bases from J; junction bases left unmatched: 2. This chain's CDR3 is CASSDSHRGHTEAFF. The CDR3 nucleotides are TGTGCCAGCAGTGACTCTCACAGGGGGCACACTGAAGCTTTCTTT.

The chain carries TRBV5-5 and TRBJ1-2; 9 bases agree with TRBD1. CDR1 is SGHKS and CDR2 is YYEKEE in the germline V gene (reference sequence). This CDR3 comprises 15 residues. Losses at the gene ends were 4 bases for V and 3 bases for J; bases not matched to a gene: 7. The CDR3 DNA reads as TGTGCCAGCAGCCACACTACAGGGGGCGACTATGGCTACACCTTC. Protein sequence: CASSHTTGGDYGYTF.

A single count supports this clone. This chain connects TRBV24-1 to TRBJ2-2; 8 positions agree with TRBD1. Unmatched junction bases numbered 7, after V lost 9 bases and J lost 2 bases. Germline V gene sequence: CDR1 KGHDR, CDR2 SFDVKD. The CDR3 runs 15 residues. In nucleotides, the CDR3 is TGTGCCACCTCGCCTGACAGGGGAAACACCGGGGAGCTGTTTTTT. This translates into CATSPDRGNTGELFF.

In this sample, this clone turned up a few times. This chain links TRBV4-1 with TRBJ1-3; 9 nucleotides align to TRBD1. From germline, CDR1 is MGHRA and CDR2 YSYEKL. The ends lost 2 bases at V and 2 bases at J; junction bases unmatched: 7. CDR3 size: 17 residues. The CDR3 loop is CASSQQTGGSAGNTIYF. The CDR3 DNA sequence: TGCGCCAGCAGCCAACAGACAGGGGGTTCTGCTGGAAACACCATATATTTT.

The chain uses TRBV15 and TRBJ1-3, with TRBD1 identical over 9 bases. V lost 0 bases, J lost 5 bases, and 5 bases stayed unmatched. CDR1 and CDR2 (germline): LNHNV, YYDKDF (reference sequence). There are 16 residues in the CDR3. The CDR3 loop reads CATSREGQGSRNTIYF. Written as DNA, the CDR3 is TGTGCCACCAGCAGAGAAGGACAGGGGAGCAGAAACACCATATATTTT.

V is TRBV5-1 and J is TRBJ2-3; D ambiguous. V gave up 4 bases and J gave up 2 bases, with 23 bases separating them. Germline assignment: CDR1 SGHRS and CDR2 YFSETQ. The CDR3 runs 18 residues. CDR3 sequence: CASSKRPRLGTYTDTQYF. The CDR3 DNA reads as TGCGCCAGCAGCAAAAGACCCCGGTTGGGCACCTACACAGATACGCAGTATTTT.

This clone was counted once. The J gene is TRBJ2-5, the V gene TRBV19, with 9 nucleotides matching TRBD1. Germline V gene sequence: CDR1 LNHDA, CDR2 SQIVND (reference sequence). The V and J ends lost 4 bases and 4 bases, in that order; junction bases with no gene match: 7. CDR3 length equals 15 residues. The CDR3 loop reads CASSTGTGPSETQYF. Here the CDR3 DNA reads TGTGCCAGTAGTACAGGGACAGGGCCTTCAGAGACCCAGTACTTC.

This clone was seen once. The chain combines TRBV11-2 with TRBJ1-6; possible D gene TRBD1, 5 bases. V lost 2 bases and J lost 10, with 12 bases in between. The CDR3 length is 14 residues. Germline loops: CDR1 SGHAT, CDR2 FQNNGV. The CDR3 DNA follows: TGTGCCAGCAGCTTATGGGGCAGATACTCACCCCTCCACTTT. Encoded protein: CASSLWGRYSPLHF.

The CDR3 sequence is CASSFRMNTEAFF. As DNA, the CDR3 is TGTGCCAGCAGTTTCAGGATGAACACTGAAGCTTTCTTT. This sequence joins TRBV27 and TRBJ1-1, with D unclear. V gave up 3 bases and J gave up 0 bases, with 5 bases separating them. This CDR3 has 13 amino acids. CDR1 MNHEY and CDR2 SMNVEV come from the germline V gene (reference sequence).

This clone was counted a few times. J is TRBJ1-6 and V is TRBV10-2, with D unclear. The CDR3 runs 12 residues. The germline CDR1 and CDR2 sequences are WSHSY and SAAADI. With 4 bases removed from V and 15 bases from J, the gap between germline ends came to 13 bases. This CDR3 reads CASSVEGGLLHF. Written as DNA, the CDR3 is TGCGCCAGCAGTGTGGAGGGCGGCCTCCTCCACTTT.

The rearrangement links TRBV5-8 to TRBJ2-5, with TRBD1 matching 8 bases. Germline assignment: CDR1 SGHTS and CDR2 YDEGEE. The CDR3 sequence is 15 residues long. Unmatched junction bases numbered 8, after V lost 2 bases and J lost 5 bases. In DNA, the CDR3 is TGTGCCAGCAGCTTTGTGGGACAGGCGGGGGAGACCCAGTACTTC. This codes for CASSFVGQAGETQYF.

This clone occurred a few times. The gene calls are TRBV3-1 (or the pseudogene TRBV3-2) and TRBJ1-2, with TRBD1 identical over 8 bases. From germline, CDR1 is LGHDT and CDR2 YNNKEL (reference sequence). This CDR3 spans 14 amino acids. The V gene end was trimmed by 0 bases and the J gene end by 4 bases; junction bases not matched to a gene: 1. Here the CDR3 DNA reads TGTGCCAGCAGCCAAGATACAGGGGGCTATGGCTACACCTTC. Its translation: CASSQDTGGYGYTF.

V gene TRBV7-9 combines with J gene TRBJ2-1; 10 nucleotides align to TRBD1. V was clipped by 9 bases and J by 10 bases; unmatched bases: 15. Germline V gene lookup returns CDR1 SEHNR and CDR2 FQNEAQ (reference sequence). The CDR3 length is 15 residues. DNA of the CDR3: TGTGCCAGAGAGTCCGGGACAGGGGTGCCTCAGGAGCAGTTCTTC. Translated, it gives CARESGTGVPQEQFF.

This clone showed up just once. The chain links TRBV5-1 to TRBJ2-7; the match to TRBD2 covers 9 bases. Germline V lookup: CDR1 SGHRS, CDR2 YFSETQ. The CDR3 loop spans 14 amino acids. Trimming at V came to 0 bases and at J to 6 bases, leaving 4 bases not matched to a gene. For the CDR3, the DNA is TGCGCCAGCAGCTTGGGAGGCGGGGGGGGCGAGCAGTACTTC. Translation: CASSLGGGGGEQYF. The variable domain in full, with the rest retrieved from reference TRBV5-1 and TRBJ2-7, is KAGVTQTPRYLIKTRGQQVTLSCSPISGHRSVSWYQQTPGQGLQFLFEYFSETQRNKGNFPGRFSGRQFSNSRSEMNVSTLELGDSALYLCASSLGGGGGEQYFGPGTRLTVT.

There are a few counts of this clone. The V gene is TRBV19, the J gene TRBJ1-6; TRBD1 is a possible D gene (5 bases). Germline V gene data show CDR1 as LNHDA and CDR2 as SQIVND (reference sequence). Trimming removed 7 bases at V and 5 bases at J, with 12 bases between. The CDR3 is made up of 14 amino acids. CDR3 nucleotide sequence: TGTGCCAGTACCCCCGGGGGAGATAATTCACCCCTCCACTTT. The encoded protein is CASTPGGDNSPLHF.

The V call is TRBV9, the J call TRBJ2-2; perhaps TRBD2 as D (6 bases). There are 17 residues in the CDR3. CDR1 and CDR2 (germline): SGDLS, YYNGEE. Trimming cost V 0 bases and J 3 bases, with 15 bases left between them. The CDR3 nucleotides read TGTGCCAGCAGCGTAGGGCCCCCAGGAGGGCACACCGGGGAGCTGTTTTTT. It encodes CASSVGPPGGHTGELFF.

V is TRBV7-2 and J is TRBJ2-7, with 8 bases matching TRBD1. Germline V gene lookup returns CDR1 SGHTA and CDR2 FQGNSA. The CDR3 extends over 15 amino acids. V trimming: 4 bases; J trimming: 2 bases; junction bases outside the gene matches: 7. CDR3 residues: CASSSTQGVPYEQYF. In DNA form, the CDR3 reads TGTGCCAGCAGCTCGACACAGGGGGTTCCCTACGAGCAGTACTTC.

The chain carries TRBV5-1 and TRBJ2-2; perhaps TRBD2 as D (5 bases). Between the trimmed V and J ends, which lost 9 bases and 0 bases, there was a span of 18 bases. CDR3 length: 16 residues. In germline, CDR1 is SGHRS, CDR2 YFSETQ. As DNA, the CDR3 is TGCGCCACCCGATCTCGGCCGGGATCGAACACCGGGGAGCTGTTTTTT. This gives the protein CATRSRPGSNTGELFF.

The V and J genes are TRBV5-1 and TRBJ2-7; 11 bases agree with TRBD1. This CDR3 has 15 residues. CDR1 is SGHRS and CDR2 is YFSETQ in the germline V gene. V lost 4 bases, J lost 2 bases, and 5 bases stayed unmatched. The CDR3 reads CASSEGQGGPYEQYF. The CDR3 DNA reads as TGCGCCAGCAGCGAGGGACAGGGGGGTCCCTACGAGCAGTACTTC.

The genes are TRBV5-8 and TRBJ1-2; 8 nucleotides agree with TRBD1. The germline gives CDR1 SGHTS, CDR2 YDEGEE. CDR3 length: 15 amino acids. Trimming at V came to 4 bases and at J to 5 bases, leaving 10 bases not matched to a gene. The CDR3 is CASSMPGQEIYGYTF. The CDR3 bases are TGTGCCAGCAGCATGCCGGGACAGGAGATATATGGCTACACCTTC. Filled out from reference TRBV5-8 and TRBJ1-2, the complete variable domain reads EAGVTQSPTHLIKTRGQQATLRCSPISGHTSVYWYQQALGLGLQFLLWYDEGEERNRGNFPPRFSGRQFPNYSSELNVNALELEDSALYLCASSMPGQEIYGYTFGSGTRLTVV.

V is TRBV11-3 and J is TRBJ2-7; 11 bases line up with TRBD1. Germline lookup yields CDR1 SGHNT and CDR2 YENEEA. The CDR3 covers 15 residues. V shed 7 bases and J 2 bases; nucleotides not matched to a gene: 7. In DNA, the CDR3 is TGTGCCAGCACCGTCCGGGGACAGGGGGCCTACGAGCAGTACTTC. This encodes CASTVRGQGAYEQYF. The whole variable domain, filled in from reference TRBV11-3 and TRBJ2-7, reads EAGVVQSPRYKIIEKKQPVAFWCNPISGHNTLYWYLQNLGQGPELLIRYENEEAVDDSQLPKDRFSAERLKGVDSTLKIQPAELGDSAVYLCASTVRGQGAYEQYFGPGTRLTVT.

The rearrangement joins TRBV5-1 to TRBJ2-3, with a weak D call TRBD1 (6 bases). The germline CDR1 and CDR2 sequences are SGHRS and YFSETQ. Deletions cut 0 bases from V and 2 bases from J, with 10 bases between. This CDR3 is 15 amino acids long. The CDR3 spells CASSLADRNTDTQYF. The CDR3 DNA follows: TGCGCCAGCAGCTTGGCGGACAGAAACACAGATACGCAGTATTTT.

The rearrangement uses TRBV5-1 and TRBJ1-3, with TRBD1 as a possible D gene (5 bases). The germline CDR1 and CDR2 sequences are SGHRS and YFSETQ. The CDR3 consists of 15 residues. The ends were cut back, 0 bases at V and 1 base at J, with 8 bases in the middle. CDR3 nucleotide sequence: TGCGCCAGCAGCTTGGCAGGGACTTCTGGAAACACCATATATTTT. Translating gives CASSLAGTSGNTIYF.

V is TRBV6-5 and J is TRBJ1-2; 7 bases fit TRBD1. CDR1 and CDR2 from the germline V gene are MNHEY and SVGAGI. The CDR3 sequence is 13 residues long. Germline trimming cut 6 bases from V and 6 bases from J; bases unmatched to any gene: 7. CDR3 loop: CASSAQGGDGYTF. In DNA form, the CDR3 reads TGTGCCAGCAGCGCCCAGGGGGGAGATGGCTACACCTTC.